This T cell receptor (beta chain) was captured in a study of blood T cells in healthy people across ages. Overall study results and limits: The lack of PBMC sorting stopped any conclusive naive versus antigen-experienced comparison.

Remarks on this clonotype: Antigen specificity is unknown.

Trimming left V 1 base short and J 6 bases short, with 13 bases between. CDR3 length: 13 residues. Germline loops: CDR1 DFQATT, CDR2 SNEGSKA (reference sequence). The second PCR ran about 6 to 12 cycles with a sample-barcoded 5' primer and J-beta primers. TCRdb independently ran MiXCR on the 5' RACE reads; one entry per CDR3 protein. The data show 850,000 to 1,000,000 distinct CDR3 sequences, with about 53% seen just once and about 20% held by the top ten. Sequencing was performed on blood. This chain joins TRBV20-1 and TRBJ2-7; a weak D match, TRBD2 (5 bases). The source is a woman between 55 and 75 years old in good health. Here the CDR3 DNA reads TGCAGTGCTAGAGCAGGCGGGTCGGGCGAGCAGTACTTC. Its translation: CSARAGGSGEQYF.